Following are 21 T cell receptor beta chains from one sample sequenced in a study of OX40 agonist ivuxolimab in advanced cancers. Clones were sequenced by immunoSEQ multiplex PCR, and TCRdb holds only the in-frame ones, with some missing. The sample includes around 79,000 clones, about 88% of them seen just once. The specimen was CD4+ or CD8+ T cells sorted from blood, collected in a trial of the OX40 agonist ivuxolimab. Receptors were obtained from an adult with an advanced solid tumor such as melanoma, head and neck, liver or kidney cancer.

The chain links TRBV10-3 to TRBJ1-1; unclear D gene. Germline V gene lookup returns CDR1 ENHRY and CDR2 SYGVKD. CDR3 length: 13 residues. Trimming took 4 bases from V and 5 from J, leaving 11 bases between them. As DNA, the CDR3 is TGTGCCATCAGTGTAGGTAGTACGACTGAAGCTTTCTTT. Protein sequence: CAISVGSTTEAFF.

The chain couples TRBV29-1 to TRBJ2-5; D unclear. The CDR3 is 11 amino acids. The V end was cut by 3 bases, the J end by 5 bases, with 7 bases between. Germline loops: CDR1 SQVTM, CDR2 ANQGSEA. DNA for the CDR3: TGCAGCGTTGATATCATGGAGACCCAGTACTTC. Its translation is CSVDIMETQYF.

The chain carries TRBV5-8 and TRBJ2-5; D could derive from TRBD1 or TRBD2 (5 bases each). The CDR3 length is 13 residues. From germline, CDR1 is SGHTS and CDR2 YDEGEE. V gave up 4 bases and J gave up 5 bases, with 12 bases separating them. Written as DNA, the CDR3 is TGTGCCAGCAGCCGGGACCGCCTGGAGACCCAGTACTTC. Residues: CASSRDRLETQYF. Using reference TRBV5-8 and TRBJ2-5 for the parts outside the CDR3, the full variable domain is EAGVTQSPTHLIKTRGQQATLRCSPISGHTSVYWYQQALGLGLQFLLWYDEGEERNRGNFPPRFSGRQFPNYSSELNVNALELEDSALYLCASSRDRLETQYFGPGTRLLVL.

This clone was observed a single time. CDR3 bases: TGTGCCAGCAGTTCATTAGGACTAGTCGGTAGCACAGATACGCAGTATTTT. It codes for CASSSLGLVGSTDTQYF. The chain employs TRBV28 and TRBJ2-3; 7 bases line up with TRBD2. The CDR3 covers 17 residues. The germline V gene encodes CDR1 MDHEN and CDR2 SYDVKM. Trimming removed 4 bases from V and 0 bases from J; junction bases left unmatched: 10.

On this clone: Other DNA sequences in this specimen translate into the identical CDR3. The chain couples TRBV25-1 to TRBJ2-1; TRBD2 agrees at 13 bases. Germline CDR1 is MGHDK and CDR2 is SYGVNS. The CDR3 spans 13 residues. The trim removed 6 bases at V and 7 bases at J, leaving 0 bases unmatched. The CDR3 spells CASRLAGGNEQFF. CDR3 nucleotides: TGTGCCAGCAGACTAGCGGGAGGGAATGAGCAGTTCTTC.

The chain links TRBV29-1 to TRBJ2-2; TRBD1 aligns across 9 bases. CDR1 and CDR2 (germline): SQVTM, ANQGSEA. The ends lost 4 bases at V and 3 bases at J; junction bases unmatched: 3. This CDR3 region has 14 residues. CDR3 sequence reads: CSVARTGDTGELFF. The CDR3 DNA reads TGCAGCGTTGCTAGGACAGGGGACACCGGGGAGCTGTTTTTT.

This chain links TRBV6-1 with TRBJ1-2; no definite D call. Deletions cut 4 bases from V and 1 base from J, with 4 bases between. The CDR3 sequence is 12 residues long. The V gene's germline CDR1 is MNHNS and CDR2 SASEGT. DNA for the CDR3: TGTGCCAGCAGTGTAAATAACTATGGCTACACCTTC. It yields the protein CASSVNNYGYTF.

The chain has TRBV29-1 and TRBJ2-1; perhaps TRBD2 as D (5 bases). V lost 7 bases, J lost 10 bases, and 14 bases lay in between. CDR1 and CDR2 from the germline V gene are SQVTM and ANQGSEA. The CDR3 has 11 residues. The CDR3 nucleotides are TGCAGCGGCAGACGGGGTGAGGAGCAGTTCTTC. Translation gives CSGRRGEEQFF.

The chain has TRBV29-1 and TRBJ1-1; D call uncertain. Germline V gene sequence: CDR1 SQVTM, CDR2 ANQGSEA. This CDR3 is built from 13 residues. V lost 7 bases to trimming and J lost 5 bases, with 17 bases between them. The chain's CDR3 is CSASPQWNTEAFF. The CDR3, as DNA: TGCAGCGCCTCTCCGCAGTGGAATACTGAAGCTTTCTTT.

The V gene is TRBV2, the J gene TRBJ2-3; 10 nucleotides line up with TRBD2. CDR3 length: 14 residues. V shed 7 bases, J shed 3 bases, and the junction held 4 bases outside the gene matches. Germline V lookup: CDR1 SNHLY, CDR2 FYNNEI. CDR3 residues: CASTNSGRTDTQYF. CDR3 DNA: TGTGCCAGCACCAATAGCGGGAGGACAGATACGCAGTATTTT.

The chain joins TRBV19 to TRBJ2-2; a weak D match, TRBD1 (5 bases). V lost 2 bases and J lost 8, with 12 bases in between. This CDR3 has 14 amino acids. Germline V gene data show CDR1 as LNHDA and CDR2 as SQIVND (reference sequence). CDR3 nucleotides: TGTGCCAGTAGTATAAGGACAAATTCGGGGGAGCTGTTTTTT. This sequence encodes CASSIRTNSGELFF.

The V call is TRBV11-1, the J call TRBJ2-2; D not certain. Per the germline V gene, CDR1 is SGHAT and CDR2 is FQDESV (reference sequence). V gave up 5 bases and J gave up 2 bases, with 3 bases separating them. CDR3 length: 12 residues. In DNA form, the CDR3 reads TGTGCCAGCAGCCGTAACACCGGGGAGCTGTTTTTT. As protein: CASSRNTGELFF. The variable domain in full, completed from reference TRBV11-1 and TRBJ2-2, reads EAEVAQSPRYKITEKSQAVAFWCDPISGHATLYWYRQILGQGPELLVQFQDESVVDDSQLPKDRFSAERLKGVDSTLKIQPAELGDSAMYLCASSRNTGELFFGEGSRLTVL.

This chain links TRBV7-2 with TRBJ2-5, with D maybe TRBD2 (6 bases). The V gene lost 0 bases and the J gene lost 4 bases, with 12 bases spanning the gap. The germline gives CDR1 SGHTA, CDR2 FQGNSA. The CDR3 is made up of 15 amino acids. This CDR3 reads CASSLALSGGETQYF. CDR3 bases: TGTGCCAGCAGCTTAGCACTATCCGGGGGAGAGACCCAGTACTTC.

The V gene is TRBV6-4, the J gene TRBJ2-2; 7 bases agree with TRBD2. The CDR3 is made up of 13 amino acids. Looked up from germline, CDR1 is MRHNA and CDR2 is SNTAGT. Losses at the gene ends were 4 bases for V and 8 bases for J; bases not matched to a gene: 4. The CDR3 coding sequence is TGTGCCAGCAGTGTGACTAGCTCTGGGGAGCTGTTTTTT. Its translation: CASSVTSSGELFF.

The chain joins TRBV6-1 to TRBJ2-5, with D perhaps matching TRBD1 (5 bases). Germline-derived CDR1 and CDR2 are MNHNS and SASEGT. Trimming took off 7 bases at V and 2 bases at J, with 11 bases between the two ends. This CDR3 has 13 amino acids. CDR3: CASNRNRQETQYF. For the CDR3, the DNA is TGTGCCAGCAATAGGAACAGGCAAGAGACCCAGTACTTC.

The rearrangement uses TRBV30 and TRBJ1-3; no clear D gene. The length of the CDR3 is 13 residues. Germline V gene data show CDR1 as GTSNPN and CDR2 as SVGIG (reference sequence). The V and J ends lost 4 bases and 1 base respectively, with 8 bases between them. The CDR3 DNA follows: TGTGCCTGGACTGGTGGGTCTGGAAACACCATATATTTT. As protein: CAWTGGSGNTIYF.

The chain carries TRBV23-1 and TRBJ1-4; no clear D. TRBV23-1 is an ORF; its function is uncertain. V shed 2 bases and J shed 8 bases, with 15 bases lying between them. The CDR3 is 15 amino acids. DNA for the CDR3: TGCGCCAGCAGTCAAAGCGGACGGAGGTGGGAAAAACTGTTTTTT. This sequence encodes CASSQSGRRWEKLFF.

V gene TRBV6-1 combines with J gene TRBJ1-5, with no clear D. This CDR3 has 13 residues. Germline V CDR1 and CDR2: MNHNS, SASEGT. Trimming took off 7 bases at V and 1 base at J, with 8 bases between the two ends. The CDR3 is CASTTVSNQPQHF. DNA of the CDR3: TGTGCCAGCACAACCGTGAGCAATCAGCCCCAGCATTTT.

The rearrangement joins TRBV19 to TRBJ2-6, with D perhaps TRBD1 (6 bases). The CDR3 has 16 amino acids. V was cut by 9 bases and J by 0 bases, with 15 bases left in between. CDR1 and CDR2 (germline): LNHDA, SQIVND (reference sequence). CDR3 sequence reads: CASRDIDYSGANVLTF. DNA for the CDR3: TGTGCCAGCCGGGACATAGATTACTCTGGGGCCAACGTCCTGACTTTC.

The chain carries TRBV5-1 and TRBJ1-2; 12 bases agree with TRBD1. Losses at the gene ends were 3 bases for V and 3 bases for J; bases not matched to a gene: 3. From germline, CDR1 is SGHRS and CDR2 YFSETQ. This CDR3 has 15 amino acids. The CDR3 loop is CASSWGTGGDYGYTF. The CDR3 DNA follows: TGCGCCAGCAGCTGGGGGACAGGGGGCGACTATGGCTACACCTTC.

The gene calls are TRBV5-8 and TRBJ1-1; 9 bases agree with TRBD1. The germline gives CDR1 SGHTS, CDR2 YDEGEE. The CDR3 is made up of 14 amino acids. After removal of 2 bases from V and 6 bases from J, the junction contained 5 bases not matched to a gene. The CDR3 sequence: CASSFGDRAAEAFF. As DNA, the CDR3 is TGTGCCAGCAGCTTTGGGGACAGGGCCGCTGAAGCTTTCTTT.